The clone carrying this T cell receptor beta chain occurred once. In the authors' workflow: Estimation of nucleated cell counts was performed using reference gene primer amplification. This table comes from immunoSEQ multiplex PCR, and its TCRdb copy is limited to in-frame clones, with some not included. V and J calls and clone size are given by that table; D and trimming were obtained from the DNA. The sample records 150,000 to 190,000 clones, 84% being singletons. The data were obtained in a study of blood T cell repertoires in COVID-19. The junction had 5 bases not matched to a gene; V was cut back by 5 bases and J by 3 bases. The CDR3 sequence is 15 residues long. Germline CDR1 is MDHEN and CDR2 is SYDVKM.

This chain connects TRBV28 to TRBJ1-4, with 8 positions matching TRBD1. This sequence originates from a woman aged 50 to 60 with acute or convalescent COVID-19. Input material: peripheral blood. The CDR3 is CASSARDRPNEKLFF. CDR3 nucleotides: TGTGCCAGCAGTGCCCGGGACAGGCCTAATGAAAAACTGTTTTTT. Drawing the rest from reference TRBV28 and TRBJ1-4, the complete variable domain is DVKVTQSSRYLVKRTGEKVFLECVQDMDHENMFWYRQDPGLGLRLIYFSYDVKMKEKGDIPEGYSVSREKKERFSLILESASTNQTSMYLCASSARDRPNEKLFFGSGTQLSVL.